One and the same sample provided the 26 T cell receptor beta chains below, sequenced in a study of cytomegalovirus exposure and HLA in healthy donors. The study ran its PCR with 60 Vbeta and 13 Jbeta primers. Using immunoSEQ multiplex PCR, the repertoire was profiled, and TCRdb retains in-frame clones only, with some absent. Among under 130,000 clones listed, roughly 71% were seen once. The sample taken for sequencing was PBMCs. All receptors derive from a man aged 40-55 years in good health and CMV-seropositive.

This clone turned up a few times. V usage is TRBV6-5 and J usage is TRBJ1-1, with 7 bases identical to TRBD1. V lost 6 bases to trimming and J lost 11 bases; unmatched junction nucleotides: 12. CDR1 and CDR2 from the germline V gene are MNHEY and SVGAGI. This CDR3 region has 13 residues. In DNA, the CDR3 is TGTGCCAGCAGCCTAACCGACAGGGCGGGGGCTTTCTTT. Translation: CASSLTDRAGAFF.

The chain has TRBV11-3 and TRBJ2-3, with 8 bases that match TRBD2. This CDR3 has 16 amino acids. V shed 1 base, J shed 4 bases, and the junction held 7 bases outside the gene matches. CDR1 is SGHNT and CDR2 is YENEEA in the germline V gene. The CDR3 nucleotides read TGTGCCAGCAGCTTAGGGGAGCGGGAGTCCGCAGATACGCAGTATTTT. This translates into CASSLGERESADTQYF.

V and J are TRBV11-2 and TRBJ1-1; D is undetermined. Germline CDR1 reads SGHAT; CDR2 reads FQNNGV. Trimming removed 1 base from V and 1 base from J, with 4 bases in between. CDR3 length: 13 residues. CDR3 sequence: CASSLGRNTEAFF. The DNA for the CDR3 is TGTGCCAGCAGCTTAGGTCGGAACACTGAAGCTTTCTTT.

V usage is TRBV28 and J usage is TRBJ1-4, with D possibly TRBD1 on 5 matching bases. V dropped 6 bases and J dropped 0 bases, with 8 bases sitting between them. CDR3 size: 14 residues. Germline CDR1 and CDR2: MDHEN and SYDVKM. The CDR3 DNA reads TGTGCCAGCAGCAAGACAGCAACTAATGAAAAACTGTTTTTT. This codes for CASSKTATNEKLFF.

This clone has just one count. This chain connects TRBV5-1 to TRBJ1-2, with D possibly matching TRBD1 (5 bases). V was clipped by 4 bases and J by 8 bases, with 21 bases between them. Looked up from germline, CDR1 is SGHRS and CDR2 is YFSETQ. The CDR3 runs to 15 residues. CDR3 DNA sequence: TGCGCCAGCAGCCAATCTGTCGACAGAAGCTACGGCTACACCTTC. Encoded protein: CASSQSVDRSYGYTF.

The J gene is TRBJ1-5, the V gene TRBV12-5; 10 nucleotides line up with TRBD1. The CDR3 is 13 amino acids. Germline loops: CDR1 LGHNT, CDR2 FRNRAP. J lost 4 bases, V lost 9 bases, and 3 bases had no gene match. CDR3 nucleotide sequence: TGTGCTAGCGGGACAGGGGCAAATCAGCCCCAGCATTTT. It specifies CASGTGANQPQHF. Based on the CDR3 plus reference TRBV12-5 and TRBJ1-5, the full variable domain is DARVTQTPRHKVTEMGQEVTMRCQPILGHNTVFWYRQTMMQGLELLAYFRNRAPLDDSGMPKDRFSAEMPDATLATLKIQPSEPRDSAVYFCASGTGANQPQHFGDGTRLSIL.

This clone is a singleton in its sample. This sequence joins TRBV9 and TRBJ2-3, with 11 nucleotides matching TRBD2. The germline gives CDR1 SGDLS, CDR2 YYNGEE. The CDR3 consists of 16 residues. Trimming cost V 4 bases and J 0 bases; bases outside gene matches: 4. The DNA of the CDR3 is TGTGCCAGCAGCCCCAGGACTAGCGGGAGCACAGATACGCAGTATTTT. Its protein is CASSPRTSGSTDTQYF.

This chain links TRBV6-4 with TRBJ2-7; 9 bases fit TRBD2. This CDR3 contains 14 residues. Germline CDR1 is MRHNA and CDR2 is SNTAGT. J gave up 7 bases and V 4 bases, and 8 bases lay outside the gene matches. Here the CDR3 reads CASSAVAGAWEQYV. DNA for the CDR3: TGTGCCAGCAGTGCCGTAGCGGGGGCCTGGGAGCAGTACGTC.

The chain employs TRBV18 and TRBJ1-1; 8 nucleotides agree with TRBD1. V lost 4 bases to trimming and J lost 4 bases; unmatched junction nucleotides: 8. The CDR3 sequence is 15 residues long. Germline V lookup: CDR1 KGHSH, CDR2 LQKENI. For the CDR3, the DNA is TGTGCCAGCTCACTAACAGGGGGAGAAAGCACTGAAGCTTTCTTT. Protein sequence: CASSLTGGESTEAFF.

V and J are TRBV6-1 and TRBJ1-1; D call uncertain. The V end was cut by 0 bases, the J end by 0 bases, with 11 bases between. Germline loops: CDR1 MNHNS, CDR2 SASEGT. The length of the CDR3 is 16 residues. The CDR3 DNA follows: TGTGCCAGCAGTGAAGCGAGAGGCGGAATGAACACTGAAGCTTTCTTT. It specifies CASSEARGGMNTEAFF.

The table lists this clone with a few counts. The chain recombines TRBV28 with TRBJ1-1; no definite D call. Deletions cut 3 bases from V and 3 bases from J, with 5 bases between. The CDR3 is made up of 12 amino acids. Germline lookup yields CDR1 MDHEN and CDR2 SYDVKM. CDR3 residues: CASSFQDTEAFF. The CDR3 coding sequence is TGTGCCAGCAGTTTCCAGGACACTGAAGCTTTCTTT. The full variable domain, rest sourced from reference TRBV28 and TRBJ1-1, is DVKVTQSSRYLVKRTGEKVFLECVQDMDHENMFWYRQDPGLGLRLIYFSYDVKMKEKGDIPEGYSVSREKKERFSLILESASTNQTSMYLCASSFQDTEAFFGQGTRLTVV.

The table lists this clone with a count of one. The chain has TRBV19 and TRBJ1-1, with TRBD1 matching 9 bases. V lost 4 bases, J lost 1 base, and 7 bases stayed unmatched. The CDR3 runs 16 residues. CDR1 is LNHDA, CDR2 SQIVND, per germline (reference sequence). The CDR3 nucleotides are TGTGCCAGTAGTACACTCCGACAGGGGGAGAACACTGAAGCTTTCTTT. This codes for CASSTLRQGENTEAFF.

J is TRBJ1-1 and V is TRBV10-3; D ambiguous. Germline-derived CDR1 and CDR2 are ENHRY and SYGVKD. V shed 6 bases and J shed 5 bases, with 13 bases lying between them. This CDR3 spans 13 amino acids. The CDR3 spells CAISLSGDTEAFF. The DNA for the CDR3 is TGTGCCATCAGCCTATCGGGAGATACTGAAGCTTTCTTT.

This clone was observed once. The CDR3 reads CATNIPGQGEGYTF. The CDR3 region has the DNA TGTGCCACCAATATCCCGGGACAGGGTGAAGGCTACACCTTC. The V call is TRBV10-3, the J call TRBJ1-2, with 9 bases fitting TRBD1. Trimming at V came to 10 bases and at J to 8 bases, leaving 14 bases not matched to a gene. Germline V gives CDR1 ENHRY, CDR2 SYGVKD. The length of the CDR3 is 14 residues.

The J gene is TRBJ2-2, the V gene TRBV5-6, with TRBD1 as a possible D gene (6 bases). The CDR3 consists of 16 residues. CDR1 is SGHDT, CDR2 YYEEEE, per germline. The germline V and J ends were trimmed by 0 bases and 5 bases, with 14 bases remaining between them. This CDR3 reads CASSLDDRRGTGELFF. Written as DNA, the CDR3 is TGTGCCAGCAGCTTGGACGACAGGAGAGGGACCGGGGAGCTGTTTTTT.

The chain combines TRBV5-1 with TRBJ2-3, with 10 nucleotides matching TRBD2. This CDR3 has 15 residues. The V segment lost 4 bases and the J segment 1 base; nucleotides outside the gene matches: 3. Germline CDR1 reads SGHRS; CDR2 reads YFSETQ. Here the CDR3 DNA reads TGCGCCAGCAGCAGCCTAGCGGGGGGCACAGATACGCAGTATTTT. Translated, it gives CASSSLAGGTDTQYF.

The chain recombines TRBV30 with TRBJ1-1; D may be TRBD1 (5 bases). The ends were cut back, 0 bases at V and 7 bases at J, with 12 bases in the middle. The CDR3 is made up of 13 amino acids. Per the germline V gene, CDR1 is GTSNPN and CDR2 is SVGIG (reference sequence). The CDR3 sequence is CAWSVNGASEAFF. In DNA form, the CDR3 reads TGTGCCTGGAGTGTGAATGGGGCAAGTGAAGCTTTCTTT.

CDR3 sequence: CASSVAPGLAGDEQFF. In DNA form, the CDR3 reads TGTGCCAGCAGCGTAGCCCCGGGACTAGCGGGAGATGAGCAGTTCTTC. The gene calls are TRBV9 and TRBJ2-1, with 14 bases that match TRBD2. Germline loops: CDR1 SGDLS, CDR2 YYNGEE. Trimming removed 0 bases from V and 8 bases from J; junction bases left unmatched: 4. This CDR3 is 16 amino acids long.

The J gene is TRBJ1-5, the V gene TRBV30, with a possible D match to TRBD1 (5 bases). Germline V gene sequence: CDR1 GTSNPN, CDR2 SVGIG (reference sequence). The CDR3 is 15 amino acids. Trimming took off 5 bases at V and 1 base at J, with 15 bases between the two ends. CDR3 bases: TGTGCCTGGGGGTTCGGGGGGGGAAGCAATCAGCCCCAGCATTTT. Amino acid sequence: CAWGFGGGSNQPQHF.

This chain uses TRBV5-1 with TRBJ2-1, with D perhaps TRBD2 (6 bases). Germline-derived CDR1 and CDR2 are SGHRS and YFSETQ. V lost 7 bases and J 5 bases, leaving 22 bases between the germline ends. This CDR3 has 16 residues. DNA for the CDR3: TGCGCCAGCCTGCGGGAACGGGGACCCCGCCACAATGAGCAGTTCTTC. It is translated as CASLRERGPRHNEQFF.

A single count supports this clone. V is TRBV14 and J is TRBJ2-7, with 7 positions matching TRBD2. From germline, CDR1 is SGHDN and CDR2 FVKESK. The J segment lost 2 bases and the V segment lost 1 base, leaving 8 bases of the junction unmatched. CDR3 length equals 16 residues. The CDR3 loop is CASSQVRLAATYEQYV. As DNA, the CDR3 is TGTGCCAGCAGCCAAGTTCGGCTAGCGGCAACCTACGAGCAGTACGTC.

This clone was found once. CDR3 DNA: TGTGCCAGCAGCTTAGCCGCTGCAGGGGCCTACGAGCAGTACGTC. It specifies CASSLAAAGAYEQYV. The chain combines TRBV7-9 with TRBJ2-7; possibly TRBD1 for D (6 bases). V was shortened by 0 bases and J by 2 bases, with 11 bases between the two germline ends. Looked up from germline, CDR1 is SEHNR and CDR2 is FQNEAQ (reference sequence). The length of the CDR3 is 15 residues.

The chain employs TRBV10-3 and TRBJ1-1; tentatively, D is TRBD1 (6 bases). Germline CDR1 ENHRY, CDR2 SYGVKD. V was clipped by 0 bases and J by 5 bases, with 13 bases between them. This CDR3 spans 15 amino acids. CDR3 sequence: CAISESGAVGTEAFF. CDR3 bases: TGTGCCATCAGTGAGTCGGGGGCAGTCGGAACTGAAGCTTTCTTT.

This clone came up a few times. The V call is TRBV15, the J call TRBJ2-3; tentatively, D is TRBD2 (5 bases). This CDR3 spans 15 amino acids. Germline V CDR1 and CDR2: LNHNV, YYDKDF (reference sequence). The V end was cut by 7 bases, the J end by 11 bases, with 25 bases between. The CDR3 DNA reads TGTGCCACCATACGCCATTTCCAGTCGGGGAGCGGGCAGTATTTT. This sequence encodes CATIRHFQSGSGQYF.

The chain uses TRBV9 and TRBJ2-6; 8 nucleotides match TRBD1. The CDR3 loop spans 15 amino acids. Germline lookup yields CDR1 SGDLS and CDR2 YYNGEE. With 1 base clipped from V and 7 bases from J, the junction kept 4 bases outside the gene matches. CDR3: CASSVSQGAANVLTF. CDR3 coding DNA: TGTGCCAGCAGCGTAAGTCAGGGGGCTGCCAACGTCCTGACTTTC.

The rearrangement links TRBV7-2 to TRBJ2-1, with 10 positions matching TRBD2. Trimming removed 3 bases from V and 3 bases from J; junction bases left unmatched: 2. Germline V gene lookup returns CDR1 SGHTA and CDR2 FQGNSA. The CDR3 length is 15 residues. The CDR3 protein is CASSLGTSDYNEQFF. The CDR3 DNA follows: TGTGCCAGCAGCTTGGGGACTAGCGACTACAATGAGCAGTTCTTC.